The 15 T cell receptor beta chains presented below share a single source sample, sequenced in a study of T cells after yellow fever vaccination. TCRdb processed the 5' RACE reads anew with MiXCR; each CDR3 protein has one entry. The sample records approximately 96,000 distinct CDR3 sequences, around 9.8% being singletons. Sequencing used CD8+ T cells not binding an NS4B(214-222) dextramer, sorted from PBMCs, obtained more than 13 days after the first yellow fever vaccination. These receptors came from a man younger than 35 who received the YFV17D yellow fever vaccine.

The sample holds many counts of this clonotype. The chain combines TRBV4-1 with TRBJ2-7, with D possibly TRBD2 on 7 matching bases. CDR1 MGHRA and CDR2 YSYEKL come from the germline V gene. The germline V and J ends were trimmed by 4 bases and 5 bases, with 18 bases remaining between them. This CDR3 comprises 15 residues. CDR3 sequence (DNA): TGCGCCAGCAGCCCAGCGGCGGGGGCTGTAAACGAGCAGTACTTC. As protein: CASSPAAGAVNEQYF.

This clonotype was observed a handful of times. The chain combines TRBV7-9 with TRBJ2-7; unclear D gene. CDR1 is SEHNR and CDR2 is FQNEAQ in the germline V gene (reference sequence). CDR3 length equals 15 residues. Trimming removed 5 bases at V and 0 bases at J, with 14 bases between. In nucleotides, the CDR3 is TGTGCCAGCAGCCCTTTTGACCTTAACTCCTACGAGCAGTACTTC. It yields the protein CASSPFDLNSYEQYF.

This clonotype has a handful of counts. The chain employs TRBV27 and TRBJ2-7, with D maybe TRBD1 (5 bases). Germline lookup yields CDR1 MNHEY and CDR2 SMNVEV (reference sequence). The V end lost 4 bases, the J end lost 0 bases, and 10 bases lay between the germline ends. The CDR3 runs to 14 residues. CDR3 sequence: CASSYRPSSYEQYV. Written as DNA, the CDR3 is TGTGCCAGCAGTTACAGGCCAAGCTCCTACGAGCAGTACGTC.

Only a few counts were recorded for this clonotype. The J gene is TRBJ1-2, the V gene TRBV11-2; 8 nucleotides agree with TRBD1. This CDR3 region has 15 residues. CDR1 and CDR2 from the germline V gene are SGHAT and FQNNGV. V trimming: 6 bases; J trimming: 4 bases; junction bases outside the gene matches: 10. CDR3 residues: CASSSTGGMSYGYTF. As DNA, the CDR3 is TGTGCCAGCAGTTCAACAGGGGGTATGAGCTATGGCTACACCTTC.

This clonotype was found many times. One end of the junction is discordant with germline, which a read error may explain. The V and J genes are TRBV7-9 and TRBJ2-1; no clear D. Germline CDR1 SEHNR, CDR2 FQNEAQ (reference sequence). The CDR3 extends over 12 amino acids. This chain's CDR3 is CASSLGPQWRIF. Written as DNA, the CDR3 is TGTGCCAGCAGCCTAGGACCCCAGTGGCGAATCTTC.

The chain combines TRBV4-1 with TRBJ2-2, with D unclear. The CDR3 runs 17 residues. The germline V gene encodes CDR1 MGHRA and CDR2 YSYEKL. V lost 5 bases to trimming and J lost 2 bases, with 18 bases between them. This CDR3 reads CASSYSIPSANTGELFF. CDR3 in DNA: TGCGCCAGCAGCTACTCCATTCCGTCCGCCAACACCGGGGAGCTGTTTTTT.

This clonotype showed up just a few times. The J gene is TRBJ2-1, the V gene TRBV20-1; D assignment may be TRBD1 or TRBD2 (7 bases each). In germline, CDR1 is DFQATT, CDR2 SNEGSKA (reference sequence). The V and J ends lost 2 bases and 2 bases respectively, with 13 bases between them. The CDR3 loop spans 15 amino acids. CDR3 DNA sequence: TGCAGTGCTAGACTCCCAGGGGGGGCCTACAATGAGCAGTTCTTC. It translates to CSARLPGGAYNEQFF.

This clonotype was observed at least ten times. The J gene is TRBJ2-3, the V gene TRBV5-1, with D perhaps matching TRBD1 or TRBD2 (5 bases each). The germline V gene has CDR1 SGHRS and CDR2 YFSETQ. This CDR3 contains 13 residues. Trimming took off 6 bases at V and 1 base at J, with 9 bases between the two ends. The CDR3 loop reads CASKLGGTDTQYF. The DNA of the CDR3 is TGCGCCAGCAAACTGGGGGGCACAGATACGCAGTATTTT.

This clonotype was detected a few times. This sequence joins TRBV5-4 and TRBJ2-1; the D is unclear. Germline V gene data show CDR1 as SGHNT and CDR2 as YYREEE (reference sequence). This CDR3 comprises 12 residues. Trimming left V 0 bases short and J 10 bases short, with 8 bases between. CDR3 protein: CASSLGSYEQFF. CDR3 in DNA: TGTGCCAGCAGCTTGGGTAGCTACGAGCAGTTCTTC.

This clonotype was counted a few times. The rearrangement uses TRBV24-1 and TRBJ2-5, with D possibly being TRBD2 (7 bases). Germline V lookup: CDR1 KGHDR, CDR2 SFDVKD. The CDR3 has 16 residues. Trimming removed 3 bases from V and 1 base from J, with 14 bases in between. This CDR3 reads CATSDPSRGGQETQYF. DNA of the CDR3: TGTGCCACCAGTGATCCCAGTAGGGGGGGCCAAGAGACCCAGTACTTC.

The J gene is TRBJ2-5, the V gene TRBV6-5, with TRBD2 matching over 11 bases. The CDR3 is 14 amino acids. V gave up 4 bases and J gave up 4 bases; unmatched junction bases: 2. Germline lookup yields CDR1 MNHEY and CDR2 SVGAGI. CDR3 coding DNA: TGTGCCAGCAGTTTAGCGGGGGGGCCAGAGACCCAGTACTTC. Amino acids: CASSLAGGPETQYF.

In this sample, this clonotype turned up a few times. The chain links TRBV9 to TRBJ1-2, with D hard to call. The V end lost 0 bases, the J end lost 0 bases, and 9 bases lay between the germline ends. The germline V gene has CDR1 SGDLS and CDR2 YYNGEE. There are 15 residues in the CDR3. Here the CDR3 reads CASSVDGVANYGYTF. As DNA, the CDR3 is TGTGCCAGCAGCGTAGATGGGGTTGCTAACTATGGCTACACCTTC.

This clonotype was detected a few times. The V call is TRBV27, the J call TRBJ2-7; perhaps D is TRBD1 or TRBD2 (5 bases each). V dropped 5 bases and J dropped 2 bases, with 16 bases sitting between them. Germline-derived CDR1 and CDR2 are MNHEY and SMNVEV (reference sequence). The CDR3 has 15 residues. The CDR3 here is CASSPLGRLTYEQYF. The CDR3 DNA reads TGTGCCAGCAGTCCCCTGGGACGGTTAACCTACGAGCAGTACTTC.

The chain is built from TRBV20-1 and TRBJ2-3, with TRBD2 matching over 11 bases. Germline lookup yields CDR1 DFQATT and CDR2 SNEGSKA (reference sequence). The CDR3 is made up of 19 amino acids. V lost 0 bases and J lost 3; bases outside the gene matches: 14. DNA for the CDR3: TGCAGTGCTAGAGATTCTACAATAGCGGGGGGGCATTGGACAGATACGCAGTATTTT. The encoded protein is CSARDSTIAGGHWTDTQYF.

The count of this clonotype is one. CDR3 in DNA: TGTGCCAGCAGCTGGGGACGACACGAGCAGTACGTC. It yields the protein CASSWGRHEQYV. This chain connects TRBV5-6 to TRBJ2-7; the D call may be TRBD1 or TRBD2 (5 bases each). The CDR3 runs 12 residues. The germline V gene has CDR1 SGHDT and CDR2 YYEEEE. Trimming shortened V by 3 bases and J by 5 bases, and 9 bases separated the two germline ends.